This paragraph covers one TCR beta chain sequence. What it binds is not known. Analyses pooled second doses at about 4 or about 12 weeks. The sample is drawn from a study of T cell responses to AZD1222 COVID-19 vaccine. Study findings and constraints: White British donors predominated, females outnumbered males, and clonal diversity was possibly underestimated. Baseline testing showed seropositivity in only six AZD1222 recipients.

Germline CDR1 reads SGHTA; CDR2 reads FQGNSA. CDR3 length: 13 residues. The V end was cut by 4 bases, the J end by 3 bases, with 9 bases between. The assay was immunoSEQ multiplex PCR, and TCRdb's table has in-frame clones only and misses some. The sample holds 200,000 or so clones; under 95% are singletons and the top ten take about 1%. The sequenced sample was peripheral blood, obtained 28 days after the second AZD1222 dose. The sequence came from an adult who received the AZD1222 COVID-19 vaccine. The chain joins TRBV7-2 to TRBJ1-1; D remains ambiguous. This CDR3 reads CASSSGWDTEAFF. Here the CDR3 DNA reads TGTGCCAGCAGCTCTGGCTGGGACACTGAAGCTTTCTTT.